These 9 T cell receptor beta chains share one sample of origin, sequenced in a study of T cells in Graves' hyperthyroidism and ophthalmopathy. The source material, RNA transcripts, was used to amplify TCR beta CDR3 regions. The HTBI primer set served for first-round RT-PCR of the TCR CDR3. TCRdb independently ran MiXCR on the multiplex PCR reads; one entry per CDR3 protein. The sample has about 520,000 distinct CDR3 sequences, around 24% seen once. Sample: blood. These receptors all stem from a woman in her 30s with Graves' ophthalmopathy.

This clonotype was counted between two and nine times. The genes are TRBV28 and TRBJ1-2; D perhaps matches TRBD1 (5 bases). This CDR3 comprises 14 residues. Trimming pared 4 bases from V and 4 bases from J, leaving 13 bases between. Looked up from germline, CDR1 is MDHEN and CDR2 is SYDVKM. Here the CDR3 reads CASSSGGIPYGYTF. As DNA, the CDR3 is TGTGCCAGCAGTTCCGGGGGAATTCCCTATGGCTACACCTTC.

V gene TRBV3-1 combines with J gene TRBJ1-1, with 8 nucleotides matching TRBD1. Germline loops: CDR1 LGHDT, CDR2 YNNKEL (reference sequence). V lost 3 bases and J lost 1; bases outside the gene matches: 10. The CDR3 consists of 17 residues. CDR3 coding DNA: TGTGCCAGCAGCCACGACAGGGGAAGGCGAGGGAACACTGAAGCTTTCTTT. Protein product: CASSHDRGRRGNTEAFF.

The chain carries TRBV4-2 and TRBJ1-2; 9 bases map to TRBD1. CDR1 is LGHNA and CDR2 is YNFKEQ in the germline V gene. The CDR3 extends over 17 amino acids. With 3 bases clipped from V and 7 bases from J, the junction kept 15 bases outside the gene matches. CDR3 sequence reads: CASSHVAPGQGIFGYTF. DNA for the CDR3: TGTGCCAGCAGCCATGTTGCCCCGGGACAGGGTATTTTTGGCTACACCTTC.

This clonotype was recorded only once. The genes are TRBV28 and TRBJ2-7; a weak D match, TRBD2 (5 bases). The CDR3 spans 14 residues. Germline V gives CDR1 MDHEN, CDR2 SYDVKM. The germline V and J ends were trimmed by 4 bases and 5 bases, with 15 bases remaining between them. The CDR3 reads CASSSDLRVHEQYF. The CDR3 region has the DNA TGTGCCAGCAGTTCCGACCTGAGGGTCCACGAGCAGTACTTC.

This clonotype has ten or more counts. The chain combines TRBV6-2 or TRBV6-3 with TRBJ2-7, with 7 bases fitting TRBD1. V lost 8 bases and J lost 0; bases outside the gene matches: 10. The CDR3 loop spans 15 amino acids. Germline CDR1 reads MNHEY; CDR2 reads SVGEGT. CDR3 amino acids: CASLTGATNSYEQYF. The CDR3 nucleotides read TGTGCCAGCCTAACAGGGGCGACTAACTCCTACGAGCAGTACTTC.

This clonotype appeared many times. CDR3 sequence reads: CASSLDRGGYGYTF. The DNA for the CDR3 is TGTGCCAGCAGTCTAGACAGGGGTGGGTATGGCTACACCTTC. The chain couples TRBV28 to TRBJ1-2, with 8 bases lining up with TRBD1. The CDR3 totals 14 residues. The ends lost 5 bases at V and 5 bases at J; junction bases unmatched: 7. The V gene's germline CDR1 is MDHEN and CDR2 SYDVKM.

Of note for this clonotype: The final CDR3 position lacks the conserved phenylalanine or tryptophan, pointing to a likely read error. No DNA is shown, since the ends of the CDR3 on it are uncertain; the CDR3 is the one TCRdb lists. The rearrangement links TRBV29-1 to TRBJ1-1. The CDR3 adds up to 13 amino acids, both ends counted. Germline V gives CDR1 SQVTM, CDR2 ANQGSEA. The CDR3 protein is CSVRTGPDTEACL.

A remark on this clonotype: A much larger clone differs from this one at a single base, so this may be a read error. The V call is TRBV30, the J call TRBJ1-3, with D uncertain. The V end was cut by 7 bases, the J end by 0 bases, with 13 bases between. The CDR3 spans 14 residues. Germline-derived CDR1 and CDR2 are GTSNPN and SVGIG (reference sequence). CDR3 coding DNA: TGTGCCTCTTGTCAGACCTCCTCTGGAAACACCATATATTTT. This encodes CASCQTSSGNTIYF.

This clonotype appeared a few times. V and J are TRBV20-1 and TRBJ2-7; D may be TRBD1 or TRBD2 (5 bases each). Germline lookup yields CDR1 DFQATT and CDR2 SNEGSKA (reference sequence). V lost 8 bases and J 2 bases, leaving 22 bases between the germline ends. The CDR3 is made up of 15 amino acids. CDR3 sequence reads: CSWGGGGFKTYEQYF. DNA for the CDR3: TGCAGTTGGGGCGGTGGGGGTTTCAAGACCTACGAGCAGTACTTC.